The 4 T cell receptor beta chains below were found in one sample sequenced in a study of cytotoxic CD8 clonotypes in ibrutinib-treated CLL. Data came from immunoSEQ multiplex PCR; TCRdb stores just in-frame clones and leaves some out. The sample shows a few hundred thousand clones, 67% of them seen only once. This sample comprised PBMCs, obtained after 36 months of ibrutinib treatment. The receptors here all came from a human donor with chronic lymphocytic leukemia.

This chain joins TRBV5-5 and TRBJ2-3, with D possibly TRBD1 on 6 matching bases. Germline V gene data show CDR1 as SGHKS and CDR2 as YYEKEE (reference sequence). CDR3 length: 14 residues. Deletions cut 1 base from V and 4 bases from J, with 10 bases between. The CDR3, as DNA: TGTGCCAGCAGCTTGTTGGGGGCCGCAGATACGCAGTATTTT. It yields the protein CASSLLGAADTQYF. Full variable domain (missing parts from reference TRBV5-5 and TRBJ2-3): DAGVTQSPTHLIKTRGQQVTLRCSPISGHKSVSWYQQVLGQGPQFIFQYYEKEERGRGNFPDRFSARQFPNYSSELNVNALLLGDSALYLCASSLLGAADTQYFGPGTRLTVL.

The chain joins TRBV14 to TRBJ1-2; TRBD1 is a possible D gene (6 bases). The CDR3 loop spans 12 amino acids. The ends were cut back, 3 bases at V and 6 bases at J, with 8 bases in the middle. Germline V gene data show CDR1 as SGHDN and CDR2 as FVKESK. The CDR3 nucleotides read TGTGCCAGCAGCCAGGACAGAGATGGCTACACCTTC. Amino acid sequence: CASSQDRDGYTF.

V usage is TRBV28 and J usage is TRBJ2-5, with 10 positions matching TRBD1. Germline-derived CDR1 and CDR2 are MDHEN and SYDVKM. The CDR3 consists of 16 residues. V dropped 0 bases and J dropped 4; count of bases not matched to a gene: 5. The CDR3: CASSLWGQGRPETQYF. The CDR3 coding sequence is TGTGCCAGCAGTTTATGGGGACAGGGGCGCCCAGAGACCCAGTACTTC.

This clone showed up just once. The chain links TRBV5-1 to TRBJ1-1; D is perhaps TRBD1 (5 bases). The germline V gene has CDR1 SGHRS and CDR2 YFSETQ. Trimming removed 0 bases at V and 2 bases at J, with 11 bases between. The CDR3 totals 15 residues. CDR3 region: CASSLAQGGNTEAFF. In DNA form, the CDR3 reads TGCGCCAGCAGCTTGGCGCAGGGAGGAAACACTGAAGCTTTCTTT.